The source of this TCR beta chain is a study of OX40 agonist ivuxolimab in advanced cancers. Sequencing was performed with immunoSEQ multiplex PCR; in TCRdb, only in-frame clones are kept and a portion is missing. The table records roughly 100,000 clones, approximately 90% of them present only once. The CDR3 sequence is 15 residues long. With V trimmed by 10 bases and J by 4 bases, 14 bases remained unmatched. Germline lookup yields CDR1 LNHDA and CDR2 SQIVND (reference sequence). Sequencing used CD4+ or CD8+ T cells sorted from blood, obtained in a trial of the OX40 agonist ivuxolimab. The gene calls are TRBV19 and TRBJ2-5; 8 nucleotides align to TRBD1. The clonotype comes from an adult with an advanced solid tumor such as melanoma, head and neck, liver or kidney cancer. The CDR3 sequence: CATSEGQGAGETQYF. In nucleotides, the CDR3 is TGTGCCACCTCCGAGGGCCAGGGGGCCGGAGAGACCCAGTACTTC.